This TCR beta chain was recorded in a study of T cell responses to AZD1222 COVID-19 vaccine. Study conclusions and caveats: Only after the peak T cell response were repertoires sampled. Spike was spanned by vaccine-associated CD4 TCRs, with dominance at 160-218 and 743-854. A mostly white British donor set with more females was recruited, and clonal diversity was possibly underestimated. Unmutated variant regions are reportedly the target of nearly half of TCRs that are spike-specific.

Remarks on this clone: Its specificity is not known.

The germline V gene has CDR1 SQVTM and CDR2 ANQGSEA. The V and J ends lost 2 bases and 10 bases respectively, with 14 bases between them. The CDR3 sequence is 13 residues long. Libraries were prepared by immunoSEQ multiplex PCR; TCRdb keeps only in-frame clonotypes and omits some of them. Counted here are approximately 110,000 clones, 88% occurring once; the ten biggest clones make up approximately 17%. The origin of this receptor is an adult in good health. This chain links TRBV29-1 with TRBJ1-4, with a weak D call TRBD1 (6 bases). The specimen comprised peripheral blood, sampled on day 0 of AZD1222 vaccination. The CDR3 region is CSVELQGGAKLFF. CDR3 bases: TGCAGCGTTGAATTACAGGGTGGAGCAAAACTGTTTTTT.